This is a list of T cell receptor beta chains from one sample in a study of Graves' ophthalmopathy and Graves' hyperthyroidism. TCRdb re-called the multiplex PCR reads through MiXCR, storing one row per CDR3 protein. The repertoire holds 200,000 to 250,000 distinct CDR3 sequences, with around 42% as singletons. The sequencing input was peripheral blood. These receptor sequences come from an adult man with Graves' ophthalmopathy. Both conserved end residues are part of each CDR3. The D gene is left open where the match is weak. The size field is filled for only some rows; it gives once, few, many or a size class.

d_call j_call clone_size v_call cdr3_aa cdr3_nt
NA TRBJ2-5 NA TRBV4-1 CASSQDPLQTQYF TGCGCCAGCAGCCAAGATCCCCTACAGACCCAGTACTTC
NA TRBJ1-1 once TRBV5-1 CASSPSTDKNTEAFF TGCGCCAGCAGCCCATCGACAGACAAGAACACTGAAGCTTTCTTT
NA TRBJ1-1 NA TRBV2 CASSVSAAGATEAFF TGTGCCAGCAGTGTTTCGGCTGCGGGGGCAACTGAAGCTTTCTTT
NA TRBJ1-5 few TRBV29-1 CSVELGGSNQPQHF TGCAGCGTTGAGCTGGGGGGTAGCAATCAGCCCCAGCATTTT
NA TRBJ1-2 NA TRBV20-1 CSASGPGTSYGYTF TGCAGTGCTAGTGGCCCAGGGACATCTTATGGCTACACCTTC
TRBD1 TRBJ2-7 few TRBV2 CASSLQGGAGYYEQYF TGTGCCAGCAGCTTACAAGGGGGCGCTGGGTACTACGAGCAGTACTTC
NA TRBJ2-5 NA TRBV10-3 CASSIRQVQETQYF TGTGCCAGCAGTATCCGACAGGTACAAGAGACCCAGTACTTC
NA TRBJ1-1 NA TRBV2 CAGSREGTEAFF TGTGCCGGCTCCCGGGAGGGGACTGAAGCTTTCTTT
NA TRBJ1-1 few TRBV20-1 CSARDQQMNTEAFF TGCAGTGCTAGAGATCAACAGATGAACACTGAAGCTTTCTTT
TRBD2 TRBJ2-5 NA TRBV9 CASSVATLAVQETQYF TGTGCCAGCAGCGTAGCTACACTAGCGGTTCAAGAGACCCAGTACTTC
NA TRBJ1-1 NA TRBV2 CASSSQGGVTEAFF TGTGCCAGCAGTTCTCAGGGAGGAGTCACTGAAGCTTTCTTT
NA TRBJ2-7 few TRBV7-2 CASSPTGGRGTYEQYF TGTGCCAGCAGCCCGACCGGGGGGCGGGGAACCTACGAGCAGTACTTC
TRBD1 TRBJ2-7 NA TRBV7-9 CASSGITTRTGRDEQYF TGTGCCAGCAGCGGTATCACTACACGGACAGGGCGGGACGAGCAGTACTTC
NA TRBJ2-1 NA TRBV29-1 CSVGVPLAYF TGCAGCGTTGGGGTCCCGCTGGCTTACTTC
TRBD1 TRBJ1-3 NA TRBV12-3/TRBV12-4 CASHRGGNTIYF TGTGCCAGCCACAGGGGGGGAAACACCATATATTTT
TRBD1 TRBJ1-1 many TRBV29-1 CSVEGRDRQRDEAFF TGCAGCGTTGAAGGAAGGGACAGGCAACGGGACGAAGCTTTCTTT
NA TRBJ1-2 NA TRBV19 CASRGIAYGYTF TGTGCCAGTAGGGGTATTGCCTATGGCTACACCTTC
NA TRBJ2-7 NA TRBV20-1 CSAMAATRREQYF TGCAGTGCCATGGCAGCCACACGCCGTGAGCAGTACTTC
TRBD1 TRBJ1-5 NA TRBV7-9 CASSLARGGGGNQPQHF TGTGCCAGCAGCTTAGCGCGAGGGGGCGGCGGCAATCAGCCCCAGCATTTT
NA TRBJ2-1 NA TRBV9 CASSPRTTGYNEQFF TGTGCCAGCAGCCCCCGGACTACCGGCTACAATGAGCAGTTCTTC
NA TRBJ1-4 once TRBV2 CASSFSLKGQRGEKLFF TGTGCCAGCAGTTTCAGTTTAAAGGGACAAAGAGGAGAAAAACTGTTTTTT
TRBD1 TRBJ2-6 NA TRBV4-1 CASSQAGQGSGANVLTF TGCGCCAGCAGCCAAGCGGGACAGGGATCAGGGGCCAACGTCCTGACTTTC
TRBD1 TRBJ2-1 NA TRBV7-9 CASSLRGRVAYNEQFF TGTGCCAGCAGCTTAAGGGGGCGGGTAGCCTACAATGAGCAGTTCTTC
NA TRBJ1-6 few TRBV7-9 CASSFRDPPLHF TGTGCCAGCAGCTTCCGGGACCCACCCCTCCACTTT
TRBD1 TRBJ1-2 NA TRBV19 CASSPMDREGGYTF TGTGCCAGTAGTCCAATGGACAGGGAGGGTGGCTACACCTTC
TRBD1 TRBJ2-7 few TRBV5-1 CASSSGQGSSEQYF TGCGCCAGCAGCTCAGGACAGGGGAGTTCCGAGCAGTACTTC
NA TRBJ1-1 few TRBV7-9 CASNPGGRGNTEAFF TGTGCCAGCAACCCAGGTGGGCGGGGGAACACTGAAGCTTTCTTT
NA TRBJ1-2 few TRBV7-9 CASSSRGADYGYTF TGTGCCAGCAGCTCGAGAGGAGCCGATTATGGCTACACCTTC
TRBD2 TRBJ2-7 NA TRBV5-8 CARALAGGYEQYF TGTGCTAGAGCACTAGCGGGGGGCTACGAGCAGTACTTC
TRBD1 TRBJ2-7 NA TRBV7-3 CASSPKGQGAYEQYF TGTGCCAGCAGTCCAAAAGGACAGGGGGCCTACGAGCAGTACTTC
TRBD1 TRBJ1-6 NA TRBV5-1 CASSLQGANNSPLHF TGCGCCAGCAGCTTGCAGGGGGCGAATAATTCACCCCTCCACTTT
NA TRBJ2-7 NA TRBV2 CASRRAAASYEQYF TGTGCCAGCAGGCGGGCCGCGGCCTCCTACGAGCAGTACTTC
NA TRBJ1-2 NA TRBV24-1 CATSDSKRNYGYTF TGTGCCACCAGTGATTCAAAACGGAACTATGGCTACACCTTC
TRBD1 TRBJ2-5 NA TRBV10-3 CASSLGGTGGRETQYF TGTGCCAGCAGTTTAGGAGGGACAGGGGGCCGGGAGACCCAGTACTTC
TRBD2 TRBJ2-7 NA TRBV4-1 CANSQGGLAGVEQYF TGCGCCAACAGCCAAGGCGGCCTAGCGGGAGTCGAGCAGTACTTC
NA TRBJ2-7 NA TRBV20-1 CSARDRSAGLYEQYF TGCAGTGCTAGAGATCGGTCCGCGGGGCTCTACGAGCAGTACTTC
TRBD2 TRBJ2-3 NA TRBV24-1 CATSDPGDVASGLADTQYF TGTGCCACCAGTGATCCGGGGGATGTAGCTAGCGGGTTGGCAGATACGCAGTATTTT
NA TRBJ1-1 few TRBV5-1 CASSFGERAEAFF TGCGCCAGCAGCTTCGGGGAGAGGGCTGAAGCTTTCTTT
NA TRBJ2-2 NA TRBV5-8 CASSFFDSPNTGELFF TGTGCCAGCAGCTTCTTCGACAGCCCGAACACCGGGGAGCTGTTTTTT
NA TRBJ1-2 few TRBV12-3/TRBV12-4 CASKGGGPNYGYTF TGTGCCAGCAAAGGTGGGGGACCTAACTATGGCTACACCTTC
NA TRBJ2-5 few TRBV9 CASSLMGQQETQYF TGTGCCAGCAGCTTAATGGGGCAACAAGAGACCCAGTACTTC
NA TRBJ2-2 NA TRBV2 CASTGVLGGELFF TGTGCCAGCACCGGGGTTTTGGGAGGGGAGCTGTTTTTT
NA TRBJ1-2 NA TRBV24-1 CATSDLPAGGGKYGYTF TGTGCCACCAGTGATTTGCCCGCTGGGGGAGGGAAGTATGGCTACACCTTC
TRBD1 TRBJ1-5 NA TRBV2 CARTGQFNQPQHF TGTGCCCGGACAGGACAGTTCAATCAGCCCCAGCATTTT
NA TRBJ2-5 few TRBV7-2 CASHGQGKETQYF TGTGCCAGCCACGGCCAGGGGAAAGAGACCCAGTACTTC
TRBD2 TRBJ2-2 many TRBV6-4 CASSDGTSDTGELFF TGTGCCAGCAGTGACGGGACTAGCGACACCGGGGAGCTGTTTTTT
NA TRBJ1-2 many TRBV29-1 CSVLKHGYTF TGCAGCGTTTTGAAGCATGGCTACACCTTC
NA TRBJ2-5 many TRBV25-1 CASSAHRGGETQYF TGTGCCAGCAGTGCTCACAGGGGAGGGGAGACCCAGTACTTC
NA TRBJ1-1 NA TRBV5-1 CASSLEPANTEAFF TGCGCCAGCAGCTTGGAGCCTGCGAACACTGAAGCTTTCTTT
NA TRBJ2-5 NA TRBV5-4 CASSSSAAGGETQYF TGTGCCAGCAGCTCCTCCGCGGCGGGTGGGGAGACCCAGTACTTC
NA TRBJ1-5 NA TRBV15 CATSRLYSNQPQHF TGTGCCACCAGCAGACTATATAGCAATCAGCCCCAGCATTTT